Described below is a single TCR beta chain sequence and its context. What it recognizes is unknown. This specimen belongs to a study of T-cell memory formation after mild COVID-19. Study-level findings and limits: Day 15 to 85 contracting clones showed balanced CD4/CD8; later expanders leaned CD4+. Cross-reactive memory apparently joined, as some responding clones appeared in pre-infection memory. Mostly located in CM and EM were contracting CD4+ clones, with contracting CD8+ clones located in EMRA.

V gave up 3 bases and J gave up 1 base, with 9 bases separating them. The CDR3 is 14 amino acids. A 5'RACE reaction primed in the constant segment made cDNA libraries of TCR alpha and TCR beta, and these carried sample barcodes and UMIs. TCRdb re-analysed the 5' RACE reads in MiXCR, keeping a single row per CDR3 protein. This sample carries 550,000 to 700,000 distinct CDR3 sequences, about 18% of them seen once, and the ten largest clones take 8.1%. The sequenced sample was PBMCs or a T cell subset sorted from them (not recorded which). The chain has TRBV12-3 or TRBV12-4 and TRBJ2-5, with D unclear. The clonotype comes from an adult woman who had mild COVID-19 (a few samples of this study predate the infection). Cell type and time point are not known. The CDR3 DNA sequence: TGTGCCAGCAGTTTGGAACACGGCCAAGAGACCCAGTACTTC. Protein product: CASSLEHGQETQYF.